The T cell receptor beta chain described here comes from a study of blood T cell repertoires in COVID-19. Measured with immunoSEQ multiplex PCR; TCRdb has only the in-frame clones, and not every one. The repertoire has 130,000 to 150,000 clones, 84% of them found once; the top ten carry around 5.5%. In this sample, this clone turned up a few times. This sequence was found in a man aged 35 to 55 with acute COVID-19. Sequencing input: PBMCs or T cells enriched from blood (not recorded which).

This CDR3 reads CASSLRGGARNTEAFF. CDR3 sequence (DNA): TGCGCCAGCAGCTTGCGAGGGGGCGCGAGGAACACTGAAGCTTTCTTT. The chain joins TRBV5-1 to TRBJ1-1; 7 bases agree with TRBD1. From germline, CDR1 is SGHRS and CDR2 YFSETQ. The V segment lost 1 base and the J segment 1 base; nucleotides outside the gene matches: 7. This CDR3 spans 16 amino acids.